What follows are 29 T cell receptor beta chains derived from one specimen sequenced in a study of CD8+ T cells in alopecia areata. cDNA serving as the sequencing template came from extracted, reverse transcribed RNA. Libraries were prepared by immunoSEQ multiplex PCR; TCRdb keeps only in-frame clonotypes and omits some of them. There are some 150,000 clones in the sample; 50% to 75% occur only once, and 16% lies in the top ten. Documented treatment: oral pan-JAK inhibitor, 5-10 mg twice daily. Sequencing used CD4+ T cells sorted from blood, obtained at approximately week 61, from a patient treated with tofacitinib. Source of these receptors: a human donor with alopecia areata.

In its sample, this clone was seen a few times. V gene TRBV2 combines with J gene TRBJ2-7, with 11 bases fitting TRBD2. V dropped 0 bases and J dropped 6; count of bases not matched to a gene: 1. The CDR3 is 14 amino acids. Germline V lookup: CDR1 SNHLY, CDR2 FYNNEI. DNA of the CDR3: TGTGCCAGCAGTGAAGCCCTAGCGGGGGGCGAGCAGTACTTC. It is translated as CASSEALAGGEQYF. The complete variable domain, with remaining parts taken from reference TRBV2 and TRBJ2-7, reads EPEVTQTPSHQVTQMGQEVILRCVPISNHLYFYWYRQILGQKVEFLVSFYNNEISEKSEIFDDQFSVERPDGSNFTLKIRSTKLEDSAMYFCASSEALAGGEQYFGPGTRLTVT.

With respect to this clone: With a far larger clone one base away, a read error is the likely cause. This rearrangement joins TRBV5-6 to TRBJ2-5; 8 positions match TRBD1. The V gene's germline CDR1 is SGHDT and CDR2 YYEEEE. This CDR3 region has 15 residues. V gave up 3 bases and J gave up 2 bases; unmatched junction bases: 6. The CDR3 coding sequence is TGTGCCAGCAGCTCGGACAGGGTTGGGCAAGAGACCCAGTACTTC. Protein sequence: CASSSDRVGQETQYF. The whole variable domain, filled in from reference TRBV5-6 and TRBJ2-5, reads DAGVTQSPTHLIKTRGQQVTLRCSPKSGHDTVSWYQQALGQGPQFIFQYYEEEERQRGNFPDRFSGHQFPNYSSELNVNALLLGDSALYLCASSSDRVGQETQYFGPGTRLLVL.

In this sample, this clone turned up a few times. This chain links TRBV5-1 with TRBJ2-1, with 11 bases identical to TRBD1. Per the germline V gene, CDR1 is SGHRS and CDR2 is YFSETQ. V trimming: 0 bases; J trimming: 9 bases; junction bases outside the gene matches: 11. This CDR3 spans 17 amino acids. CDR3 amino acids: CASSLASGTGGSSEQFF. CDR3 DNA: TGCGCCAGCAGCTTGGCCTCTGGGACAGGGGGGTCCAGTGAGCAGTTCTTC.

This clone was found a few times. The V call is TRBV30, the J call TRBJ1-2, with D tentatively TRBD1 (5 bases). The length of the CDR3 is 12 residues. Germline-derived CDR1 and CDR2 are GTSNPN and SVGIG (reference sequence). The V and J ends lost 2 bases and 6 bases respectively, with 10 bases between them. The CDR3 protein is CAWSPGLDGYTF. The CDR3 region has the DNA TGTGCCTGGAGTCCAGGGCTTGATGGCTACACCTTC.

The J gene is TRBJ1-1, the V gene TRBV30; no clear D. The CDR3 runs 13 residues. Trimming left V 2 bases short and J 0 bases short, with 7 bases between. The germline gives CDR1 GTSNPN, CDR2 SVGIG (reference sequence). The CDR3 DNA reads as TGTGCCTGGAGTCGAATCATGAACACTGAAGCTTTCTTT. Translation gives CAWSRIMNTEAFF.

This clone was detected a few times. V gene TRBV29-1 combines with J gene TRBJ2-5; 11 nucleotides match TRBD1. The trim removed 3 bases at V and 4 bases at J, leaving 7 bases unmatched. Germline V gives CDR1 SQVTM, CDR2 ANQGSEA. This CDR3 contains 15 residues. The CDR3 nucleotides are TGCAGCGTTGATCCCTTGGGGACAGGGGGAGAGACCCAGTACTTC. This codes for CSVDPLGTGGETQYF.

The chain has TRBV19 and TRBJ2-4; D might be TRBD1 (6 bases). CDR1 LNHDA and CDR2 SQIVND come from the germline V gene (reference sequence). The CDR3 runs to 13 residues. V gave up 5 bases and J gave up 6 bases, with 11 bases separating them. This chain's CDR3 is CASSPGQINIQYF. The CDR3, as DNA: TGTGCCAGTAGTCCTGGACAGATAAACATTCAGTACTTC.

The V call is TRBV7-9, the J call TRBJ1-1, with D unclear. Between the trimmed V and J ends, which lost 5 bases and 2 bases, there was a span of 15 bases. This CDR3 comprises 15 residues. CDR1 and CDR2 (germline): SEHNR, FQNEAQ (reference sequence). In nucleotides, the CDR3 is TGTGCCAGCAGCGTCACAGTTACAAGAAACACTGAAGCTTTCTTT. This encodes CASSVTVTRNTEAFF. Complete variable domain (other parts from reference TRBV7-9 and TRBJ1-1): DTGVSQNPRHKITKRGQNVTFRCDPISEHNRLYWYRQTLGQGPEFLTYFQNEAQLEKSRLLSDRFSAERPKGSFSTLEIQRTEQGDSAMYLCASSVTVTRNTEAFFGQGTRLTVV.

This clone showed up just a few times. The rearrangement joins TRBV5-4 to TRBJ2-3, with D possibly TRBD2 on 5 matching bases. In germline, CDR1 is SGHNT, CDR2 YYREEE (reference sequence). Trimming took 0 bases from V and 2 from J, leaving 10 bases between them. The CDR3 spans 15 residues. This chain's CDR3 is CASSLDGKATDTQYF. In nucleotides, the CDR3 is TGTGCCAGCAGCTTGGACGGGAAGGCCACAGATACGCAGTATTTT.

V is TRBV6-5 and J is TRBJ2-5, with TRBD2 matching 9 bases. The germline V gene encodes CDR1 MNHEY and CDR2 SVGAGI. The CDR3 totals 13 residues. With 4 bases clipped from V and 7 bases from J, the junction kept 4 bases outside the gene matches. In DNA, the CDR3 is TGTGCCAGCAGTTTAGCGGGGGAGGGGACCCAGTACTTC. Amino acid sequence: CASSLAGEGTQYF.

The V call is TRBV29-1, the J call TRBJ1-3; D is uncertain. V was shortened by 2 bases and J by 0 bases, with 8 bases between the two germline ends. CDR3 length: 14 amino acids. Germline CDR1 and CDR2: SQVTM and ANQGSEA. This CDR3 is CSVESAGSGNTIYF. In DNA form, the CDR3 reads TGCAGCGTTGAATCTGCAGGCTCTGGAAACACCATATATTTT.

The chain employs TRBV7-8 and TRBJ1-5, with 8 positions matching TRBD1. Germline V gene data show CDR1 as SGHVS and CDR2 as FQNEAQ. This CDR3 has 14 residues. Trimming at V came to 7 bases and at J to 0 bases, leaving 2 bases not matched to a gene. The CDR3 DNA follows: TGTGCCAGCACCAGGGGGCTTAGCAATCAGCCCCAGCATTTT. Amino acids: CASTRGLSNQPQHF.

CDR3 loop: CAGAGGPRIEQFF. In DNA, the CDR3 is TGTGCCGGAGCGGGAGGACCCAGGATTGAGCAGTTCTTC. The chain joins TRBV30 to TRBJ2-1; 9 bases match TRBD2. Trimming cost V 8 bases and J 9 bases; bases outside gene matches: 11. CDR1 and CDR2 (germline): GTSNPN, SVGIG (reference sequence). The CDR3 runs 13 residues.

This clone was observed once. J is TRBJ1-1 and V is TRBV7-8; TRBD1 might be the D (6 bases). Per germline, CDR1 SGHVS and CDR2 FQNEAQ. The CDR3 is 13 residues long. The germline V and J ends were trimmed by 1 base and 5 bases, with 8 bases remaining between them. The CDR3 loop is CASSLGTGTEAFF. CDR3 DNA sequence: TGTGCCAGCAGCTTAGGTACAGGGACTGAAGCTTTCTTT.

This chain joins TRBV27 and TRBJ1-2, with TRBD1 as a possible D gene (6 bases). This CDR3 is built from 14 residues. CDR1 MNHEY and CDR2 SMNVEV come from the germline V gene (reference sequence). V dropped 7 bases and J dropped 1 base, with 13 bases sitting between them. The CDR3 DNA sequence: TGTGCCAGCACCCCTGGGGGACATAACTATGGCTACACCTTC. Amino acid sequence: CASTPGGHNYGYTF.

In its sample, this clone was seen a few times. CDR3 protein: CASSSRGTGRDTF. The CDR3 region has the DNA TGTGCCAGCAGCTCTCGGGGGACAGGCCGGGACACCTTC. The chain links TRBV7-9 to TRBJ1-2; TRBD1 matches at 8 bases. V dropped 4 bases and J dropped 12; count of bases not matched to a gene: 10. This CDR3 spans 13 amino acids. Per germline, CDR1 SEHNR and CDR2 FQNEAQ (reference sequence).

The chain's CDR3 is CASNQDTQYF. The CDR3 DNA sequence: TGTGCCAGCAACCAAGATACGCAGTATTTT. This chain connects TRBV6-1 to TRBJ2-3; D remains ambiguous. The CDR3 runs 10 residues. V gave up 7 bases and J gave up 5 bases, with 4 bases separating them. Germline V CDR1 and CDR2: MNHNS, SASEGT.

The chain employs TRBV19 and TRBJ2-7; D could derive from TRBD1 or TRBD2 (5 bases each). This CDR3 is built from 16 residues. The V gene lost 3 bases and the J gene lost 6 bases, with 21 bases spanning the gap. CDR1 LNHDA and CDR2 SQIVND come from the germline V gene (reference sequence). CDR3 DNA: TGTGCCAGTAGTATCTTGCCGGGGCTGGGGGAATTCGAGCAGTACTTC. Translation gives CASSILPGLGEFEQYF. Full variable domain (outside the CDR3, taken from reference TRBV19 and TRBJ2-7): DGGITQSPKYLFRKEGQNVTLSCEQNLNHDAMYWYRQDPGQGLRLIYYSQIVNDFQKGDIAEGYSVSREKKESFPLTVTSAQKNPTAFYLCASSILPGLGEFEQYFGPGTRLTVT.

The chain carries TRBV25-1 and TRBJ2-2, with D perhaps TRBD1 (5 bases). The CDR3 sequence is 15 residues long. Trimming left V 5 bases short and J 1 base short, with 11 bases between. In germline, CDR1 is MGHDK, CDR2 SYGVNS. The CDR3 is CASSLLQGNTGELFF. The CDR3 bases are TGTGCCAGCAGTCTACTTCAGGGGAACACCGGGGAGCTGTTTTTT.

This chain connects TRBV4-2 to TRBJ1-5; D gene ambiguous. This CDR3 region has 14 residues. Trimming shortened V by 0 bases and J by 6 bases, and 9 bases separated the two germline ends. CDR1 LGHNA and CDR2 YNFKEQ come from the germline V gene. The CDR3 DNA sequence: TGTGCCAGCAGCCAAGATGAACGAATTCAGCCCCAGCATTTT. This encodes CASSQDERIQPQHF.

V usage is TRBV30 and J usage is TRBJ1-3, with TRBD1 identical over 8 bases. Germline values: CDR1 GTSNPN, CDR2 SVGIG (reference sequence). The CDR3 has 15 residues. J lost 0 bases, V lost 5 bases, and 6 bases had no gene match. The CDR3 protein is CAWGGTGHSGNTIYF. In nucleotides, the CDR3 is TGTGCCTGGGGGGGGACAGGTCACTCTGGAAACACCATATATTTT.

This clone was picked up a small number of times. This CDR3 reads CASSEGTSVEQYF. CDR3 coding DNA: TGTGCCAGCAGCGAGGGGACTAGCGTCGAGCAGTACTTC. The chain uses TRBV9 and TRBJ2-7, with 10 bases that match TRBD2. From germline, CDR1 is SGDLS and CDR2 YYNGEE. Germline trimming cut 3 bases from V and 6 bases from J; bases unmatched to any gene: 3. This CDR3 is 13 amino acids long. The full variable domain, with the rest looked up from reference TRBV9 and TRBJ2-7, is DSGVTQTPKHLITATGQRVTLRCSPRSGDLSVYWYQQSLDQGLQFLIQYYNGEERAKGNILERFSAQQFPDLHSELNLSSLELGDSALYFCASSEGTSVEQYFGPGTRLTVT.

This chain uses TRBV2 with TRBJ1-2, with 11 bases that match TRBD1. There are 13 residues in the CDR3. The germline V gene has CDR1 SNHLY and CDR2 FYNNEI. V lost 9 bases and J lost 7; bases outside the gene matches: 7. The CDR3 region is CARAGQGAVGYTF. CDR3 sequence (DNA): TGTGCCAGGGCCGGACAGGGGGCCGTTGGCTACACCTTC.

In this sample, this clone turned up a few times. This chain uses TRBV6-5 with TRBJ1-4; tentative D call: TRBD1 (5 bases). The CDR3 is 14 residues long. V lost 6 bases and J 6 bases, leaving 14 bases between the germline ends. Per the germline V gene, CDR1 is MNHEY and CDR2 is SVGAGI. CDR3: CASRPGSRDEKLFF. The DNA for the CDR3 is TGTGCCAGCAGACCAGGGAGTAGGGATGAAAAACTGTTTTTT.

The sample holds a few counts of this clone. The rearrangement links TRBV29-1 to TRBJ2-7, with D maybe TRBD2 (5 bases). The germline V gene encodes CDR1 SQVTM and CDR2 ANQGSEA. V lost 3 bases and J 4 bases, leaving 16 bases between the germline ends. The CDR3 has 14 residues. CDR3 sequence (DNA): TGCAGCGTTGAGTCGGGGTCGAACGTTTACGAGCAGTACTTC. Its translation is CSVESGSNVYEQYF.

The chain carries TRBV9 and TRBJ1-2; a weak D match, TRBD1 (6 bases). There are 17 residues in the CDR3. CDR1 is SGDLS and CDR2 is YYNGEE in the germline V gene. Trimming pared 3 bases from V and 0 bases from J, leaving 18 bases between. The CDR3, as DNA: TGTGCCAGCAGCGCCTCCCCCGCGGGACAAACTAACTATGGCTACACCTTC. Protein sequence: CASSASPAGQTNYGYTF. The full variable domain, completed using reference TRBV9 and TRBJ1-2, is DSGVTQTPKHLITATGQRVTLRCSPRSGDLSVYWYQQSLDQGLQFLIQYYNGEERAKGNILERFSAQQFPDLHSELNLSSLELGDSALYFCASSASPAGQTNYGYTFGSGTRLTVV.

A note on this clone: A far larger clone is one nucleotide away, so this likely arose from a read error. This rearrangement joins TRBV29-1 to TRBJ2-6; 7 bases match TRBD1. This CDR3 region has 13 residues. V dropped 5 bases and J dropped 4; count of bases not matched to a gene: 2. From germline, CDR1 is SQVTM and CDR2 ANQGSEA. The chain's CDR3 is CSVRGGGANVLTF. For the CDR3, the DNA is TGCAGCGTTCGAGGGGGCGGGGCCAACGTCCTGACTTTC.

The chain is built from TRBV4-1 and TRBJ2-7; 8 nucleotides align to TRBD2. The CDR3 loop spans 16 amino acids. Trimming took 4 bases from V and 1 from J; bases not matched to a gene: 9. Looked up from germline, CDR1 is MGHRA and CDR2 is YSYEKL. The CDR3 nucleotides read TGCGCCAGCAGCCCCCAGGGGCGGGGGGCTTCCTACGAGCAGTACTTC. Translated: CASSPQGRGASYEQYF.

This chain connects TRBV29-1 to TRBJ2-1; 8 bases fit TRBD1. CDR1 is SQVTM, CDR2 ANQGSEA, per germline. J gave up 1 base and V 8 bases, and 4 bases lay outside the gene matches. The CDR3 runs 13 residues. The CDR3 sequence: CSTGQGSYNEQFF. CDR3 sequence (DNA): TGCAGCACCGGACAGGGATCCTACAATGAGCAGTTCTTC.